Here is one T cell receptor beta chain with its context. Its antigen is unknown. Base-call qualities are not available, and no considerably larger clone is one nucleotide away. To sequence the TCRbeta CDR3 region, genomic DNA was isolated from the sorted cells. TCRbeta CDR3 regions were sequenced using the immunoSEQ Assay. Imported from immuneACCESS, the table was reduced by TCRdb to in-frame sequences with V and J called. These copies leave out some clones; in studies compared against another copy, an unresolved V gene accounts for under half, and the cause of the remainder is not known. Within this sample are tens of thousands of clones, with 70% to 90% of them counted one time only. The ten top clones hold 1.9% of the sample. The trial excluded patients who had a history of autoimmune disease or who were on systemic immunosuppression. Peripheral blood for TCR sequencing was collected from all dose cohorts at baseline, on cycle 4 day 1, and on cycle 7 day 1. The samples were drawn from a first-in-human, open-label, multicenter phase I dose-escalation trial of ivuxolimab. Adults with locally advanced or metastatic head and neck squamous cell, hepatocellular, melanoma or renal cell carcinoma were enrolled in the trial. CD4+ and CD8+ T cells were sorted separately from peripheral blood before TCR sequencing.

This record comes from a study of OX40 agonist ivuxolimab in advanced cancers. Turning to the overall study: Ivuxolimab was a fully human IgG2 agonistic monoclonal antibody targeting the costimulatory receptor OX40 (CD134). Prior anti-PD-1, anti-PD-L1 or anti-CTLA-4 therapy was permitted, and approximately 41% of dose-escalation patients had received checkpoint inhibitors. The point of sequencing TCRbeta in the periphery was to test whether ivuxolimab changed TCR sequence diversity and drove clonal T-cell expansion. Intravenous ivuxolimab was administered to patients every 2 weeks at six dose levels: 0.01, 0.1, 0.3, 1.5, 3 and 10 mg/kg. Of the 50 or so patients in dose escalation, about 20 had hepatocellular carcinoma, some 15 had melanoma, 9 had renal cell carcinoma and 9 had head and neck cancer. The paper reports the monotherapy dose-escalation portion (N of about 54 patients) of the phase I ivuxolimab trial. The dose-escalation cohort was roughly 80% male with a mean age of 60 years, ranging from roughly 20 to 80. Partial responses occurred in three dose-escalation patients, of whom one had hepatocellular carcinoma and two had cutaneous melanoma.

Summary of the overall study and its limitations: In the 0.1-3.0 mg/kg groups, partial responders were among the patients with the lowest normalized peripheral clonal expansion, particularly in CD8+ T cells. Low levels of normalized T-cell clonal expansion were also seen in some nonresponding patients. After ivuxolimab, expanded clones were on average more numerous among CD8+ T cells than among CD4+ T cells. Clonal expansion of both CD4+ and CD8+ blood T cells was observed from baseline to week 6 at doses 0.1 to 3.0 mg/kg. The antigen specificity of the peripheral T cells that underwent clonal expansion was not determined.

The sequence was obtained from an adult with an advanced solid tumor such as melanoma, head and neck, liver or kidney cancer. Sequenced material: CD4+ or CD8+ T cells sorted from blood, taken in a trial of the OX40 agonist ivuxolimab.

The CDR3 amino acid sequence is: CASSPGLDEQFF. The bases are TGTGCCAGCTCACCGGGCTTGGATGAGCAGTTCTTC. The rearranged segments are TRBV18 and TRBJ2-1, with the D gene too uncertain to name. In the germline V gene, CDR1 corresponds to KGHSH and CDR2 to LQKENI. The CDR3 sequence holds 12 residues, the cysteine and phenylalanine included. The entry retains the CDR3 DNA only, 36 bases that are in frame from base 1. Trimming takes 3 bases from V and 8 bases from J, and the germline ends sit 8 bases apart.